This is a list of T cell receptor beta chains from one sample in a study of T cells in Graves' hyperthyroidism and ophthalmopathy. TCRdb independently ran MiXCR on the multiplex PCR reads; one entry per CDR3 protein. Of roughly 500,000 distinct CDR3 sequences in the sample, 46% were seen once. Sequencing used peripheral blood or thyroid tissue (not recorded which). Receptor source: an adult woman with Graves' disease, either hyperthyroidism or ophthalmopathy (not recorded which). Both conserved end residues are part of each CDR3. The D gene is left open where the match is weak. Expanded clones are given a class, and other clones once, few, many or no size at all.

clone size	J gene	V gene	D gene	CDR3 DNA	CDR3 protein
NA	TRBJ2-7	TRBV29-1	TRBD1	TGCAGCGTGATATCAGGCGGGACAGGGGCATACGAGCAGTACTTC	CSVISGGTGAYEQYF
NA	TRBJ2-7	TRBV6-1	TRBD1	TGTGCCAGCAGCCCGGACAGGAGCGAGCAGTACTTC	CASSPDRSEQYF
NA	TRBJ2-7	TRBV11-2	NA	TGTGCCAGCACCTCAATTAGCGGACAATACGAGCAGTACTTC	CASTSISGQYEQYF
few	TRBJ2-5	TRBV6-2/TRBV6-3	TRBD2	TGTGCCAGCAGCTCCTACCGAGCGGGGGGCCCGAAAGAGACCCAGTACTTC	CASSSYRAGGPKETQYF
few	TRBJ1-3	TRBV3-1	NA	TGTGCCAGCAGCCAAGATTCGGGCAGCTCTGGAAACACCATATATTTT	CASSQDSGSSGNTIYF
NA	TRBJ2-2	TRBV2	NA	TGTGCCAGCAGTTGGACAGTCATGGGTACCGGGGAGCTGTTTTTT	CASSWTVMGTGELFF
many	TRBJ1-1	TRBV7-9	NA	TGTGCCAGCAGCTTAGCGGCCAGTAGGCCTGAAGCTTTCTTT	CASSLAASRPEAFF
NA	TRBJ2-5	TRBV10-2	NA	TGTGCCAGCAGTGAATTTCAACAAGAGACCCAGTACTTC	CASSEFQQETQYF
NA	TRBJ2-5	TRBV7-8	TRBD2	TGTGCCAGCAGTTGGACTAGCATCCAAGAGACCCAGTACTTC	CASSWTSIQETQYF
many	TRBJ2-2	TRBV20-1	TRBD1	TGCAGTGCTACCTGGGGGACAGGGAACACCGGGGAGCTGTTTTTT	CSATWGTGNTGELFF
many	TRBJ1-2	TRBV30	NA	TGTGCCTGGTCGGACAGTAACTATGGCTACACCTTC	CAWSDSNYGYTF
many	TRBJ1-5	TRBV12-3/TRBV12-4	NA	TGTGCCAGCAAAAACGGGGGTAGCAATCAGCCCCAGCATTTT	CASKNGGSNQPQHF
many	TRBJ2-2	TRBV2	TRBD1	TGTGCCAGCACCTGGGACAGGGGTATTACCGGGGAGCTGTTTTTT	CASTWDRGITGELFF
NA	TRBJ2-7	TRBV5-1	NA	TGTGCCAGCAGCAGAGGTGTGGAGCAGTACTTC	CASSRGVEQYF
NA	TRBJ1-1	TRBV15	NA	TGTGCCACCACCGTAAGGGGAGTCACTGAAGCTTTCTTT	CATTVRGVTEAFF
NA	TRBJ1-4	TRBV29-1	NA	TGCAGCGTTGAAGGGGCCGATGAAAAACTGTTTTTT	CSVEGADEKLFF
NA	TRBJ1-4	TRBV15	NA	TGTGCCACCAGCAACCCTGGTTTAGGGAGAAATGAAAAACTGTTTTTT	CATSNPGLGRNEKLFF
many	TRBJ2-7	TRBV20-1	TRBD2	TGCAGTGCTAGTAAGCGGTTAGGCCTAGCGGGAGGAAACGAGCAGTACTTC	CSASKRLGLAGGNEQYF
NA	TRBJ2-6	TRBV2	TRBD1	TGTGCCAGCAGCGTTGCCAGGGGGTTTGGGGCCAACGTCCTGACTTTC	CASSVARGFGANVLTF
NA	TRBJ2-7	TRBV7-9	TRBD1	TGTGCCAGCAGCCACCGGGACAGGGACGAGCAGTACTTC	CASSHRDRDEQYF
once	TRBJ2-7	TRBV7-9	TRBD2	TGTGCCAGCAGCCTCACTAGCGGGAGCGACGAGCAGTACTTC	CASSLTSGSDEQYF
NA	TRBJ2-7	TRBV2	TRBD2	TGTGCCAGCAGGGGACTAGATAGCGAGCAGTACTTC	CASRGLDSEQYF
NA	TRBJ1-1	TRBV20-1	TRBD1	TGCAGTGCGCCGCCGGGACAGGCGAACACTGAAGCTTTCTTT	CSAPPGQANTEAFF
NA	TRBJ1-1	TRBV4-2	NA	TGTGCCAGCAGCCAAGATTGGAGCAGGGGCGAAGCTTTCTTT	CASSQDWSRGEAFF
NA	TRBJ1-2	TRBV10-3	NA	TGTGCCATCAGTGACTCCCCATTAACAGCCTTAGCTAACTATGGCTACACCTTC	CAISDSPLTALANYGYTF
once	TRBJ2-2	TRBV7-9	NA	TGTGCCAGCAGCTTTGGGCCGACGTCAATTGGGGAGCTGTTTTTT	CASSFGPTSIGELFF
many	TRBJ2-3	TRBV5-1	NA	TGCGCCAGCAGCCCGAATCAGAGACAGACAGATACGCAGTATTTT	CASSPNQRQTDTQYF
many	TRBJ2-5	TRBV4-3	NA	TGCGCCAGCAGCCAAGGTGGCTCCCAAGAGACCCAGTACTTC	CASSQGGSQETQYF
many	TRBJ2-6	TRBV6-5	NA	TGTGCCAGCAGTTACGGCGGTTGGGCTGGGGCCAACGTCCTGACTTTC	CASSYGGWAGANVLTF
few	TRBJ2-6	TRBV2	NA	TGTGCCAGCAGTGGTCAACCTGGGGCCAACGTCCTGACTTTC	CASSGQPGANVLTF
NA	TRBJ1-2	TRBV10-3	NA	TGTGCCATCAGTGAGTCGGGAAGGACTGGAAACACCTTC	CAISESGRTGNTF
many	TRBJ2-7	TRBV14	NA	TGTGCCAGCAGCCAAGGAACGGGACGGTACTACGAGCAGTACTTC	CASSQGTGRYYEQYF
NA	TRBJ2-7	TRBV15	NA	TGTGCCACCAGCAGAGAAGTCGATTACGAGCAGTACTTC	CATSREVDYEQYF
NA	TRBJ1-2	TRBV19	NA	TGTGCCAGTACCGTGAAGTGGGATAACTATGGCTACACCTTC	CASTVKWDNYGYTF
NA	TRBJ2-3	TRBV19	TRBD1	TGTGCCAGTCCGACAGGGGAAGGAACAGATACGCAGTATTTT	CASPTGEGTDTQYF
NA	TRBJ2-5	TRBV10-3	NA	TGTGCCAGCAGCTTGGTTCCGGGCCCAGAGACCCAGTACTTC	CASSLVPGPETQYF
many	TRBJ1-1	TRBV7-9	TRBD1	TGTGCCAGCAGCTGGGGGACAGGGGGCAACACTGAAGCTTTCTTT	CASSWGTGGNTEAFF
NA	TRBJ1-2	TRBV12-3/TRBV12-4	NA	TGTGCCAGCAGCGGCGACAGACTCTATGGCTACACCTTC	CASSGDRLYGYTF
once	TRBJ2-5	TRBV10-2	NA	TGCGCCAGCAGTGAGTCGAACAGGGAGACCCAGTACTTC	CASSESNRETQYF
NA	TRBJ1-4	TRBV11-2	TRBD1	TGTGCCAGCAGCGTGGACAGGGTCTATGAAAAACTGTTTTTT	CASSVDRVYEKLFF
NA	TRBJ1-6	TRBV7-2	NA	TGCGCCAGCGGCTCCGTAAATTCACCCCTCCACTTT	CASGSVNSPLHF
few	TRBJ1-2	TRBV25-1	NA	TGTGCCAGCAGTGAGGGGTTAGTGCCTAACTATGGCTACACCTTC	CASSEGLVPNYGYTF
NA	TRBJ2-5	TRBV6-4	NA	TGTGCCAGCAGTGTACAGGAGGCCGCCCAAGAGACCCAGTACTTC	CASSVQEAAQETQYF
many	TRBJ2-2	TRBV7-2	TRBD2	TGTGCCAGCAGCCTAACCCGGACTAGCGGAAACACCGGGGAGCTGTTTTTT	CASSLTRTSGNTGELFF
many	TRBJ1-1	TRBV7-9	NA	TGTGCCAGCAGCATCAGGGTGGTAGGGAACACTGAAGCTTTCTTT	CASSIRVVGNTEAFF
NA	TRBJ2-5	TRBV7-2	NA	TGTGCCAGCAGCCTTTCGAAGGGCGCGGAGACCCAGTACTTC	CASSLSKGAETQYF
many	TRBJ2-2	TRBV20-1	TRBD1	TGCAGTGCTAGGGGGACAGTCTTCACCGGGGAGCTGTTTTTT	CSARGTVFTGELFF
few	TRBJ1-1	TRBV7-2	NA	TGTGCCAGCCTGGGATCTCCCAACACTGAAGCTTTCTTT	CASLGSPNTEAFF